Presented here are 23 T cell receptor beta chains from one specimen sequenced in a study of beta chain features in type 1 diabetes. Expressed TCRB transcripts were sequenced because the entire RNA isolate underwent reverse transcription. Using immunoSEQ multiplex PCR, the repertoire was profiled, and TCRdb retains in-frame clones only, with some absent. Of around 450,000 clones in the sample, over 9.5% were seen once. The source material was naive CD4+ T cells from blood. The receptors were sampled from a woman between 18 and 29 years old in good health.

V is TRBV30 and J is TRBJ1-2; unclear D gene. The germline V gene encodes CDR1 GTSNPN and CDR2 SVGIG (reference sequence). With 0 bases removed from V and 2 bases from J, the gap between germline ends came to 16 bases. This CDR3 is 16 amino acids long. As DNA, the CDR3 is TGTGCCTGGAGTGTTACGGGCGGCAGACCAAACTATGGCTACACCTTC. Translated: CAWSVTGGRPNYGYTF.

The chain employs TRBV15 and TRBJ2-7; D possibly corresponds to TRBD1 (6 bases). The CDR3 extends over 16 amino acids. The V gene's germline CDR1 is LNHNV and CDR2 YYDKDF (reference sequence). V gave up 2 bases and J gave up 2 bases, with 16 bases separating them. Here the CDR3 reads CATSRSSQGGTYEQYV. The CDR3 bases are TGTGCCACCAGCAGATCATCACAGGGCGGCACCTACGAGCAGTACGTC.

For the CDR3, the DNA is TGTGCCAGCAGCGTACAGGGTACATTCTCTGGAAACACCATATATTTT. Encoded protein: CASSVQGTFSGNTIYF. The chain couples TRBV9 to TRBJ1-3, with D possibly matching TRBD1 (5 bases). The CDR3 has 16 residues. The germline V and J ends were trimmed by 1 base and 0 bases, with 11 bases remaining between them. Germline values: CDR1 SGDLS, CDR2 YYNGEE.

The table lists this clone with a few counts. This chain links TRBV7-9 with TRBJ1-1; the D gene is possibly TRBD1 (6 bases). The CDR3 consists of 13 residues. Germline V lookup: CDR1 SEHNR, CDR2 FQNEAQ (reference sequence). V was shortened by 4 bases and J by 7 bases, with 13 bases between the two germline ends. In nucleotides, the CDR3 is TGTGCCAGCAGCTCCCTACAGGGAGGTGAAGCTTTCTTT. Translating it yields CASSSLQGGEAFF.

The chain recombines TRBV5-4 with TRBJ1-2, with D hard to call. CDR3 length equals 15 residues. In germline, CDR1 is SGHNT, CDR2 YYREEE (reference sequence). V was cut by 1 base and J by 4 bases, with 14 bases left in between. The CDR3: CASSLPRNQIYGYTF. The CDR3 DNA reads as TGTGCCAGCAGCTTGCCCCGAAACCAAATCTATGGCTACACCTTC.

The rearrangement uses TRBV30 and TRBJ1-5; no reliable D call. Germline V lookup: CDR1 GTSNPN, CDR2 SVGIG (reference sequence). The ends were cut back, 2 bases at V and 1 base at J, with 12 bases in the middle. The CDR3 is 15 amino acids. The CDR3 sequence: CAWSRGWLSNQPQHF. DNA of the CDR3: TGTGCCTGGAGTCGGGGTTGGCTGAGCAATCAGCCCCAGCATTTT.

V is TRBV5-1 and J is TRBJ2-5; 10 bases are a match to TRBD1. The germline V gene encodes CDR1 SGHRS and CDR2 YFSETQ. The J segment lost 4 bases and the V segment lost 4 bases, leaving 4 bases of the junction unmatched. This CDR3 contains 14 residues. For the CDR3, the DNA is TGCGCCAGCAGCCCCCGGACAGGGGGAGAGACCCAGTACTTC. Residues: CASSPRTGGETQYF.

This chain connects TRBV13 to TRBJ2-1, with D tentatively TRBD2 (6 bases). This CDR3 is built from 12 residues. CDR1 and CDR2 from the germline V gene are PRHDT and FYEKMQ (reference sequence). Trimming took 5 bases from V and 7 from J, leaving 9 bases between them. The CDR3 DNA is TGTGCCAGCAGCCGTAGCGGTAATGAGCAGTTCTTC. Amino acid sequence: CASSRSGNEQFF.

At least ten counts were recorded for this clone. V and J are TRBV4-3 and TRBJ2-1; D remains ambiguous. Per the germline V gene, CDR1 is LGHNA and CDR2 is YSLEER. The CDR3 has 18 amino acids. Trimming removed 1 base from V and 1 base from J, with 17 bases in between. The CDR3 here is CASSQVGRRSTSYNEQFF. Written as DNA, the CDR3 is TGCGCCAGCAGCCAAGTCGGCCGCCGGTCGACTTCCTACAATGAGCAGTTCTTC.

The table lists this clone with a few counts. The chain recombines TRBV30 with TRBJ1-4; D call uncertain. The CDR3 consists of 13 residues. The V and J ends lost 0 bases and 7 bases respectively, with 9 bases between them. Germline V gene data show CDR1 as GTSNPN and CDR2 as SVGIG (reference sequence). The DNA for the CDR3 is TGTGCCTGGAGTGTACGACGTGGTGAAAAACTGTTTTTT. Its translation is CAWSVRRGEKLFF. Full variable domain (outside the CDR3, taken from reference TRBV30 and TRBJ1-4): SQTIHQWPATLVQPVGSPLSLECTVEGTSNPNLYWYRQAAGRGLQLLFYSVGIGQISSEVPQNLSASRPQDRQFILSSKKLLLSDSGFYLCAWSVRRGEKLFFGSGTQLSVL.

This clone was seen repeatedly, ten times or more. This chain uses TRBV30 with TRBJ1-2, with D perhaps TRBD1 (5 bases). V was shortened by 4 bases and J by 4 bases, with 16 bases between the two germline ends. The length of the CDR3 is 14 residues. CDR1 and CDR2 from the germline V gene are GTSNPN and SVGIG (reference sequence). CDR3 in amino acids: CAWTPTSRVYGYTF. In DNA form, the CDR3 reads TGTGCCTGGACCCCAACTTCCAGGGTCTATGGCTACACCTTC. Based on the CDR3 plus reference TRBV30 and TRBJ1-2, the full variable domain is SQTIHQWPATLVQPVGSPLSLECTVEGTSNPNLYWYRQAAGRGLQLLFYSVGIGQISSEVPQNLSASRPQDRQFILSSKKLLLSDSGFYLCAWTPTSRVYGYTFGSGTRLTVV.

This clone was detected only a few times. Here the CDR3 DNA reads TGTGCCAGCAGCCGTTCCGGCGCAGGAAAAAACATTCAGTACTTC. Residues: CASSRSGAGKNIQYF. This rearrangement joins TRBV9 to TRBJ2-4, with D hard to call. Germline V gene sequence: CDR1 SGDLS, CDR2 YYNGEE. This CDR3 spans 15 amino acids. Trimming pared 4 bases from V and 4 bases from J, leaving 15 bases between. Full variable domain (outside the CDR3, taken from reference TRBV9 and TRBJ2-4): DSGVTQTPKHLITATGQRVTLRCSPRSGDLSVYWYQQSLDQGLQFLIQYYNGEERAKGNILERFSAQQFPDLHSELNLSSLELGDSALYFCASSRSGAGKNIQYFGAGTRLSVL.

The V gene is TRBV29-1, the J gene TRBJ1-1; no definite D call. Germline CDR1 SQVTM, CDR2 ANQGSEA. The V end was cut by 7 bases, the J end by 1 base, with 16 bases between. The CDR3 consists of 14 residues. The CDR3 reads CSATLRASNTEAFF. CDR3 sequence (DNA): TGCAGCGCTACGCTACGAGCTTCGAACACTGAAGCTTTCTTT.

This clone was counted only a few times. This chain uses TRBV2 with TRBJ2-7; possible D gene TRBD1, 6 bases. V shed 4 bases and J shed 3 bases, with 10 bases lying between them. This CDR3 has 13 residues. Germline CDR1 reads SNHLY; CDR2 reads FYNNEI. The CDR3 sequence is CASSADSIYEQYF. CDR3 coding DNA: TGTGCCAGCAGTGCGGACAGTATCTACGAGCAGTACTTC. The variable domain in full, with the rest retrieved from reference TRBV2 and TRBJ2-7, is EPEVTQTPSHQVTQMGQEVILRCVPISNHLYFYWYRQILGQKVEFLVSFYNNEISEKSEIFDDQFSVERPDGSNFTLKIRSTKLEDSAMYFCASSADSIYEQYFGPGTRLTVT.

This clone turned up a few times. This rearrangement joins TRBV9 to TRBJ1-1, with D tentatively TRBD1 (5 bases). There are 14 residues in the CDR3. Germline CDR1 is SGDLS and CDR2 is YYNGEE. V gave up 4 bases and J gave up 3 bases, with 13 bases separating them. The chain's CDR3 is CASSPRARDTEAFF. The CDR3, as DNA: TGTGCCAGCAGCCCCAGGGCAAGGGACACTGAAGCTTTCTTT.

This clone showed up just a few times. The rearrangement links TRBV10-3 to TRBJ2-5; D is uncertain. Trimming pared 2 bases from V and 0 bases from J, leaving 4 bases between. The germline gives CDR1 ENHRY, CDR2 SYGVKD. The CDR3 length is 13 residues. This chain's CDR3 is CAISEEDQETQYF. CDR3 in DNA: TGTGCCATCAGTGAGGAAGACCAAGAGACCCAGTACTTC.

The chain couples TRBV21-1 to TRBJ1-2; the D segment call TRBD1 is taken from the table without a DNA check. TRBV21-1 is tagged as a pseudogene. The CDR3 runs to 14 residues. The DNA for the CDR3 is TGTGCCAGCAGCAAATCTGGGGACAGGGATGGCTACACCTTC. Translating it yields CASSKSGDRDGYTF.

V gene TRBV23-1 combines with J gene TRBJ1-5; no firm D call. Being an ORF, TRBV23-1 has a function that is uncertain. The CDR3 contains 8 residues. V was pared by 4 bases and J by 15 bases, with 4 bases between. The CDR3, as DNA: TGCGCCAGCAGTCCGCGGCATTTT. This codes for CASSPRHF.

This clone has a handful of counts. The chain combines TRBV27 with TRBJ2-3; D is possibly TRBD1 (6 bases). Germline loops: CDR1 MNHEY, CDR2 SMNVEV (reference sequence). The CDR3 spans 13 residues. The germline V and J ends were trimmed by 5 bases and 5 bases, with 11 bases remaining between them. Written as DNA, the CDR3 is TGTGCCAGCAGTCCCGTCAGGGGAGATACGCAGTATTTT. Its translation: CASSPVRGDTQYF.

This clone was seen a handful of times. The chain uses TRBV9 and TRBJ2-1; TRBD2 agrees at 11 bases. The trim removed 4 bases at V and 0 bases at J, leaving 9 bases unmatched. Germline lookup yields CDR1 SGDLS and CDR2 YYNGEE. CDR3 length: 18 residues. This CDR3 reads CASSSLGTSGTSYNEQFF. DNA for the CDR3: TGTGCCAGCAGCTCTCTTGGGACTAGCGGAACCTCCTACAATGAGCAGTTCTTC.

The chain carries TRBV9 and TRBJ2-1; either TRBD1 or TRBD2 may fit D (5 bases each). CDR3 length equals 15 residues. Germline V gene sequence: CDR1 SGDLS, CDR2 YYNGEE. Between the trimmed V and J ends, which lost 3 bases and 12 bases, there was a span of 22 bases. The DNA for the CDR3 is TGTGCCAGCAGCGCGACCGGGACGCAGGTAGCTTGGCAGTTCTTC. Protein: CASSATGTQVAWQFF.

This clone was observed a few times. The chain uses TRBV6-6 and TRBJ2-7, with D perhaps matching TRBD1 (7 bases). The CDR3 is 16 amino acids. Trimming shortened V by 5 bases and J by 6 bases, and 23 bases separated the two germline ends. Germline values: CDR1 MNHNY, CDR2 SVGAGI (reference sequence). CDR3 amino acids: CASSPNSGGPAGEQYV. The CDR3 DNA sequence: TGTGCCAGCAGTCCTAATTCAGGGGGGCCAGCAGGCGAGCAGTACGTC.

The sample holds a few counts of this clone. DNA of the CDR3: TGTGCCAGCAGCCAAACTTCGAGTTACAATGAGCAGTTCTTC. Encoded protein: CASSQTSSYNEQFF. The V and J genes are TRBV7-9 and TRBJ2-1, with D unresolved. This CDR3 spans 14 amino acids. Trimming left V 5 bases short and J 4 bases short, with 12 bases between. CDR1 is SEHNR and CDR2 is FQNEAQ in the germline V gene (reference sequence).